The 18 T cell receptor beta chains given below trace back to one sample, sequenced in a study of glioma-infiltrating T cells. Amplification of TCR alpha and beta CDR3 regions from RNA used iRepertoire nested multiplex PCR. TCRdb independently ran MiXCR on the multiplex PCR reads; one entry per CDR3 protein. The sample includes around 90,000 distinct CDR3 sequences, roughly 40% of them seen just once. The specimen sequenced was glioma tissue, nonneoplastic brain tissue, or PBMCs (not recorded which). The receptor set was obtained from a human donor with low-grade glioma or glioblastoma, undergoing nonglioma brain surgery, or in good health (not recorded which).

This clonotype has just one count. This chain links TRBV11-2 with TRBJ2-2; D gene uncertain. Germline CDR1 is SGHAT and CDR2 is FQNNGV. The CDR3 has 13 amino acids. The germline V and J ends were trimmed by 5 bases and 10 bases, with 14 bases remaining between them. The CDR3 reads CASSPPVYKELFF. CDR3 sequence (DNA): TGTGCCAGCAGCCCACCTGTCTACAAGGAGCTGTTTTTT.

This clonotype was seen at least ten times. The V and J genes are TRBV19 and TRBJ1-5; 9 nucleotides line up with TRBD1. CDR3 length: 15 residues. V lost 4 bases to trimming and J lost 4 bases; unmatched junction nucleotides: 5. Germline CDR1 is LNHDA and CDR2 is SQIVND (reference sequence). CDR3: CASSRQGERNQPQHF. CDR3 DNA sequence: TGTGCCAGTAGTAGACAGGGGGAGAGGAATCAGCCCCAGCATTTT.

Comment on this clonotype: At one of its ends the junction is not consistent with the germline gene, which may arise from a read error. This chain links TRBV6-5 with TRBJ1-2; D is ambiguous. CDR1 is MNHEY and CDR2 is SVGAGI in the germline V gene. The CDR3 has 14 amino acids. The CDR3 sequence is CASSYRESNYGHAF. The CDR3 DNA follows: TGTGCCAGCAGTTACAGGGAATCCAACTATGGCCACGCCTTC.

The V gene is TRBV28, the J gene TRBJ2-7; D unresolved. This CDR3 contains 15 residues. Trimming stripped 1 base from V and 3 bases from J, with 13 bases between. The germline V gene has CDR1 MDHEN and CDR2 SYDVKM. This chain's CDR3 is CASSLLVFGVYEQYF. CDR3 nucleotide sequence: TGTGCCAGCAGTTTATTGGTTTTTGGGGTCTACGAGCAGTACTTC.

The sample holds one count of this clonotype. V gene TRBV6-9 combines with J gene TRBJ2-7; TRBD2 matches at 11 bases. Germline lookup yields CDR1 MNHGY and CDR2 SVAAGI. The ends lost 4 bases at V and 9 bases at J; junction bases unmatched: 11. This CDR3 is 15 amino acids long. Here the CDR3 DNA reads TGTGCCAGCAGTTTCGCTAGCGGGAGGACGAAAGGGCAGTACTTC. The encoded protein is CASSFASGRTKGQYF.

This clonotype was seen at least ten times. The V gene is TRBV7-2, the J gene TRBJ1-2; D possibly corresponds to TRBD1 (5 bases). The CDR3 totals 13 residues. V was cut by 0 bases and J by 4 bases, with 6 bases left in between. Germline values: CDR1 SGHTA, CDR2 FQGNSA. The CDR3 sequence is CASSLAQVYGYTF. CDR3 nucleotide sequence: TGTGCCAGCAGCTTAGCACAGGTCTATGGCTACACCTTC. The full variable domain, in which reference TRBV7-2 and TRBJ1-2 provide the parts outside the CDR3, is GAGVSQSPSNKVTEKGKDVELRCDPISGHTALYWYRQSLGQGLEFLIYFQGNSAPDKSGLPSDRFSAERTGGSVSTLTIQRTQQEDSAVYLCASSLAQVYGYTFGSGTRLTVV.

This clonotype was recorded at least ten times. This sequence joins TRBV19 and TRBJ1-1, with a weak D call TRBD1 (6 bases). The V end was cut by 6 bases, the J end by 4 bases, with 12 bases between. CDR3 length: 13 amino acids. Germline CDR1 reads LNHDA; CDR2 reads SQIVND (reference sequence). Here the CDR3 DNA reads TGTGCCAGTAGCAACAGGGTGTTCACTGAAGCTTTCTTT. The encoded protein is CASSNRVFTEAFF.

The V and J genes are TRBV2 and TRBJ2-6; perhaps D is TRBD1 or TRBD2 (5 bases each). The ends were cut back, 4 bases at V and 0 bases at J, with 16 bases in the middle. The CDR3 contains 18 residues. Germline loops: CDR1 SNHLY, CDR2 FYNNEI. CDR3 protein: CASSGTYRPNSGANVLTF. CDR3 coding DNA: TGTGCCAGCAGTGGGACTTACAGGCCCAACTCTGGGGCCAACGTCCTGACTTTC.

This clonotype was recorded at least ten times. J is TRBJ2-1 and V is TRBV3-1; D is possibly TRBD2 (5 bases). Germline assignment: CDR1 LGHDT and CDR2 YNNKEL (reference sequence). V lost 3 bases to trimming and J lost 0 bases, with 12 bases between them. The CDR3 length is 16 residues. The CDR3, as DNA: TGTGCCAGCAGCCACAAAGGCGGGTTCTCCTACAATGAGCAGTTCTTC. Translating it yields CASSHKGGFSYNEQFF.

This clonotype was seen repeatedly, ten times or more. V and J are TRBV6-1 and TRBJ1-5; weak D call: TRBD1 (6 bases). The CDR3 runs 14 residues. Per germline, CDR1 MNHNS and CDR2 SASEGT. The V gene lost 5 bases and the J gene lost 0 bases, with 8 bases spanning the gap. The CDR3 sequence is CASSYRASNQPQHF. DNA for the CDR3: TGTGCCAGCAGTTACAGGGCTAGCAATCAGCCCCAGCATTTT.

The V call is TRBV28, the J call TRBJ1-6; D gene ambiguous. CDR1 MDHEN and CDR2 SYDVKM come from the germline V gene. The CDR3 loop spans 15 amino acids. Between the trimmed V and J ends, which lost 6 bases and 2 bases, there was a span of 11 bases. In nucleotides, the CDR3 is TGTGCCAGCAGCGTCGGAGGTGCCTATAATTCACCCCTCCACTTT. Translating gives CASSVGGAYNSPLHF.

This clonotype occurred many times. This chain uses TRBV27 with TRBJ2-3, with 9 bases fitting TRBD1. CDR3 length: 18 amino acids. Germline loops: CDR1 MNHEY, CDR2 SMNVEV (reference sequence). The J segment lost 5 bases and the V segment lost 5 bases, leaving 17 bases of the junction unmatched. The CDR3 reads CASSIRDVRDRDRDTQYF. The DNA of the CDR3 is TGTGCCAGCAGTATACGGGATGTCCGGGACAGGGATAGAGATACGCAGTATTTT.

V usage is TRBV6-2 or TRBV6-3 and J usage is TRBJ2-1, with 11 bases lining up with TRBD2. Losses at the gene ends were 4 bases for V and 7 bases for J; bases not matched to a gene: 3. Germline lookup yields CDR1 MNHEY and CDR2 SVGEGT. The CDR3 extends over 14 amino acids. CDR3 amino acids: CASSFASGGNEQFF. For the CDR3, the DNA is TGTGCCAGCAGTTTCGCTAGCGGGGGGAATGAGCAGTTCTTC.

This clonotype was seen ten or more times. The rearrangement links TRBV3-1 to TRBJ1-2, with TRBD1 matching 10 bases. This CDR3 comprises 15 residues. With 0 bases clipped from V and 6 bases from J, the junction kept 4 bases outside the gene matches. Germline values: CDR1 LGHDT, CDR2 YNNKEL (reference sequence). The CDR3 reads CASSQEKGQGNGYTF. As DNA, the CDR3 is TGTGCCAGCAGCCAAGAGAAGGGACAGGGGAATGGCTACACCTTC. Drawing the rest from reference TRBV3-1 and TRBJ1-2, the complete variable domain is DTAVSQTPKYLVTQMGNDKSIKCEQNLGHDTMYWYKQDSKKFLKIMFSYNNKELIINETVPNRFSPKSPDKAHLNLHINSLELGDSAVYFCASSQEKGQGNGYTFGSGTRLTVV.

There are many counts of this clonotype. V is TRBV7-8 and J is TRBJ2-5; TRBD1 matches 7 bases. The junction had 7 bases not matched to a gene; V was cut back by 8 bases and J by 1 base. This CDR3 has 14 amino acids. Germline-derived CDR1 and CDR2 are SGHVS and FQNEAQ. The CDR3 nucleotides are TGTGCCAGCGGCGACAGGGTGACCCAAGAGACCCAGTACTTC. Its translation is CASGDRVTQETQYF.

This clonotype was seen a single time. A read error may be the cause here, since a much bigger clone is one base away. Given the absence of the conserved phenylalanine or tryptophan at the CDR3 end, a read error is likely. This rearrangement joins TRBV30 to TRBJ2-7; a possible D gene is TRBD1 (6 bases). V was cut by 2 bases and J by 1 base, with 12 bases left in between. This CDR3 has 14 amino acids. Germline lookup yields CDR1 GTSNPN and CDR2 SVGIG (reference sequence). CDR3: CAWSLDTGSYEQYL. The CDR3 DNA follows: TGTGCCTGGAGTCTGGACACAGGGTCCTACGAGCAGTACCTC.

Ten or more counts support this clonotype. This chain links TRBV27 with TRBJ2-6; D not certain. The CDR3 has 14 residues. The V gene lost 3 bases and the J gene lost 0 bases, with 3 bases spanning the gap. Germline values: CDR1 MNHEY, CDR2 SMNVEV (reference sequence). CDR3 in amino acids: CASSFYSGANVLTF. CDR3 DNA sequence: TGTGCCAGCAGTTTCTACTCTGGGGCCAACGTCCTGACTTTC. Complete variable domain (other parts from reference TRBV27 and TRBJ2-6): EAQVTQNPRYLITVTGKKLTVTCSQNMNHEYMSWYRQDPGLGLRQIYYSMNVEVTDKGDVPEGYKVSRKEKRNFPLILESPSPNQTSLYFCASSFYSGANVLTFGAGSRLTVL.

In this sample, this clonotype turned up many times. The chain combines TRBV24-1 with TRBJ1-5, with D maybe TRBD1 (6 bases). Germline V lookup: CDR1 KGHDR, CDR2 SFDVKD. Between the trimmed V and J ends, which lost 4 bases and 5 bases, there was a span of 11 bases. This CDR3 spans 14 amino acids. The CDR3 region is CATSEGQTHQPQHF. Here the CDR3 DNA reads TGTGCCACCAGTGAAGGACAGACTCATCAGCCCCAGCATTTT.